These 32 T cell receptor beta chains were all obtained from the same sample, sequenced in a study of tumor-infiltrating lymphocytes in glioblastoma multiforme. TCR beta libraries were built from RNA through three nested multiplex PCR rounds using modified ARM-PCR. TCRdb processed the multiplex PCR reads anew with MiXCR; each CDR3 protein has one entry. This table holds thousands of distinct CDR3 sequences, around 80% found once. The sequenced material came from brain tumor tissue. Receptors were obtained from a male donor with glioblastoma.

The rearrangement links TRBV11-2 to TRBJ2-3; D might be TRBD2 (5 bases). CDR1 and CDR2 from the germline V gene are SGHAT and FQNNGV. This CDR3 is 14 amino acids long. V lost 6 bases and J 6 bases, leaving 16 bases between the germline ends. CDR3 in amino acids: CASSTLACEDTQYF. The CDR3 DNA is TGTGCCAGCAGTACTCTAGCTTGTGAGGATACGCAGTATTTT.

The rearrangement links TRBV4-1 to TRBJ2-3; the match to TRBD1 covers 7 bases. This CDR3 is built from 16 residues. Germline V gene lookup returns CDR1 MGHRA and CDR2 YSYEKL. V gave up 3 bases and J gave up 4 bases; unmatched junction bases: 10. The CDR3 sequence is CASSHGDRAEPDTQYF. The CDR3 nucleotides are TGCGCCAGCAGCCATGGAGACAGGGCCGAGCCAGATACGCAGTATTTT.

This clonotype occurred many times. The rearrangement joins TRBV6-5 to TRBJ2-7; tentatively, D is TRBD2 (6 bases). Germline-derived CDR1 and CDR2 are MNHEY and SVGAGI. Trimming removed 4 bases at V and 0 bases at J, with 13 bases between. There are 15 residues in the CDR3. CDR3 region: CASSSFGGLSYEQYF. The CDR3 nucleotides are TGTGCCAGCAGTTCGTTCGGGGGACTCTCCTACGAGCAGTACTTC.

The chain links TRBV20-1 to TRBJ1-6; D is unclear. This CDR3 has 15 residues. Trimming cost V 8 bases and J 11 bases, with 25 bases left between them. CDR1 and CDR2 (germline): DFQATT, SNEGSKA (reference sequence). The CDR3 region is CSYRGRGSVNPPLHF. CDR3 nucleotides: TGCAGTTATAGAGGGCGGGGTTCCGTGAATCCACCCCTCCACTTT.

The chain combines TRBV11-1 with TRBJ2-5; 7 bases agree with TRBD1. Per the germline V gene, CDR1 is SGHAT and CDR2 is FQDESV (reference sequence). The J segment lost 3 bases and the V segment lost 5 bases, leaving 3 bases of the junction unmatched. The CDR3 loop spans 13 amino acids. The CDR3 reads CASSPGTEETQYF. As DNA, the CDR3 is TGTGCCAGCAGCCCCGGGACAGAAGAGACCCAGTACTTC. Filled out from reference TRBV11-1 and TRBJ2-5, the complete variable domain reads EAEVAQSPRYKITEKSQAVAFWCDPISGHATLYWYRQILGQGPELLVQFQDESVVDDSQLPKDRFSAERLKGVDSTLKIQPAELGDSAMYLCASSPGTEETQYFGPGTRLLVL.

V and J are TRBV6-5 and TRBJ1-4; D unclear. Deletions cut 8 bases from V and 8 bases from J, with 12 bases between. Per the germline V gene, CDR1 is MNHEY and CDR2 is SVGAGI. The CDR3 is made up of 12 amino acids. CDR3 sequence reads: CASEAGPEKLFF. The CDR3 DNA follows: TGTGCCAGCGAGGCAGGACCCGAAAAACTGTTTTTT.

This clonotype was observed a few times. The rearrangement uses TRBV12-3 or TRBV12-4 and TRBJ2-1, with D perhaps given as TRBD1 or TRBD2 (5 bases each). The CDR3 is 11 residues long. Trimming cost V 9 bases and J 7 bases, with 10 bases left between them. The CDR3 DNA follows: TGTGCCAGTTCCGAGGGGAATGAGCAGTTCTTC. It yields the protein CASSEGNEQFF.

This chain joins TRBV29-1 and TRBJ2-4; 8 bases match TRBD2. The CDR3 has 14 residues. Germline V gives CDR1 SQVTM, CDR2 ANQGSEA. Trimming cost V 6 bases and J 5 bases; bases outside gene matches: 9. CDR3 region: CSVSRGGRENIQYF. The CDR3 DNA follows: TGCAGCGTGTCACGGGGGGGCCGCGAAAACATTCAGTACTTC.

This clonotype was seen ten or more times. The V and J genes are TRBV20-1 and TRBJ2-5; possibly TRBD2 for D (5 bases). V was cut by 0 bases and J by 4 bases, with 9 bases left in between. This CDR3 is 13 amino acids long. CDR1 is DFQATT, CDR2 SNEGSKA, per germline (reference sequence). The CDR3 is CSAREFGGETQYF. The CDR3 region has the DNA TGCAGTGCTAGAGAGTTTGGAGGAGAGACCCAGTACTTC.

This clonotype was seen just once. This chain connects TRBV5-1 to TRBJ2-7; 7 bases map to TRBD2. V lost 0 bases and J lost 3; bases outside the gene matches: 6. Looked up from germline, CDR1 is SGHRS and CDR2 is YFSETQ. The CDR3 length is 15 residues. CDR3 in DNA: TGCGCCAGCAGCTTGGACGCTAGCGGATTCTACGAGCAGTACTTC. Translating it yields CASSLDASGFYEQYF. Combining the CDR3 with reference TRBV5-1 and TRBJ2-7 gives the whole variable domain KAGVTQTPRYLIKTRGQQVTLSCSPISGHRSVSWYQQTPGQGLQFLFEYFSETQRNKGNFPGRFSGRQFSNSRSEMNVSTLELGDSALYLCASSLDASGFYEQYFGPGTRLTVT.

The rearrangement links TRBV11-2 to TRBJ2-1; no definite D call. The germline V gene has CDR1 SGHAT and CDR2 FQNNGV. CDR3 length: 13 residues. The CDR3: CGISLDRRNEQFF. CDR3 nucleotide sequence: TGTGGCATCAGCTTAGATAGGCGGAATGAGCAGTTCTTC.

The rearrangement joins TRBV4-2 to TRBJ2-5; 8 bases align to TRBD1. Germline trimming cut 1 base from V and 5 bases from J; bases unmatched to any gene: 6. The length of the CDR3 is 15 residues. CDR1 is LGHNA and CDR2 is YNFKEQ in the germline V gene. The CDR3 loop reads CASSQAGQVSETQYF. Written as DNA, the CDR3 is TGTGCCAGCAGCCAAGCGGGACAGGTGTCGGAGACCCAGTACTTC.

The chain uses TRBV12-3 or TRBV12-4 and TRBJ2-1; D is ambiguous. Trimming left V 8 bases short and J 2 bases short, with 19 bases between. The CDR3 extends over 16 amino acids. The CDR3 nucleotides read TGTGCCAGCGCCTCCTGTCTCCCACAACCCTACAATGAGCAGTTCTTC. This translates into CASASCLPQPYNEQFF.

About this clonotype: This sequence may be a read error, since a much larger clone differs from it by one base. The rearrangement uses TRBV20-1 and TRBJ2-7; D remains ambiguous. This CDR3 has 15 amino acids. CDR1 and CDR2 (germline): DFQATT, SNEGSKA (reference sequence). The V gene lost 6 bases and the J gene lost 3 bases, with 21 bases spanning the gap. Here the CDR3 DNA reads TGCAGTGCCACACATTGGAGCCCGAAGAGCTACGAGCAGTACTTC. It specifies CSATHWSPKSYEQYF.

The chain links TRBV11-3 to TRBJ2-7, with 12 bases identical to TRBD2. V lost 4 bases to trimming and J lost 6 bases; unmatched junction nucleotides: 7. Germline CDR1 and CDR2: SGHNT and YENEEA. The CDR3 runs 15 residues. The CDR3 protein is CASSSTGTSGREQYF. DNA of the CDR3: TGTGCCAGCAGCTCAACCGGGACTAGCGGGCGCGAGCAGTACTTC.

The rearrangement uses TRBV11-2 and TRBJ2-3; D might be TRBD2 (6 bases). The CDR3 runs to 14 residues. CDR1 and CDR2 from the germline V gene are SGHAT and FQNNGV. V shed 5 bases and J shed 4 bases, with 13 bases lying between them. DNA for the CDR3: TGTGCCAGCAGCGTACAGTGGAGGGCAGATACGCAGTATTTT. Residues: CASSVQWRADTQYF.

This clonotype showed up just once. The rearrangement joins TRBV11-1 to TRBJ2-2, with D hard to call. Trimming removed 4 bases at V and 6 bases at J, with 12 bases between. Germline values: CDR1 SGHAT, CDR2 FQDESV (reference sequence). The CDR3 spans 14 residues. CDR3 DNA sequence: TGTGCCAGCAGCTCGGCCGGTCTATCCGGGGAGCTGTTTTTT. This codes for CASSSAGLSGELFF.

Points on this clonotype: Because the CDR3 is missing its conserved closing phenylalanine or tryptophan, this is likely a read error. The V gene is TRBV11-2, the J gene TRBJ1-2; unclear D gene. This CDR3 is 13 amino acids long. Germline V CDR1 and CDR2: SGHAT, FQNNGV. The CDR3 nucleotides are TGTGTCAGCAGCTTACAATTTCTCTATGGCTACACCTTA. Translation gives CVSSLQFLYGYTL.

This clonotype was seen repeatedly, ten times or more. The gene calls are TRBV5-1 and TRBJ1-4; TRBD1 agrees at 8 bases. Germline V gives CDR1 SGHRS, CDR2 YFSETQ. The trim removed 4 bases at V and 3 bases at J, leaving 5 bases unmatched. This CDR3 is 15 amino acids long. CDR3 in DNA: TGCGCCAGCAGCCCCTACAGGGGGGCTAATGAAAAACTGTTTTTT. Translated, it gives CASSPYRGANEKLFF.

This clonotype occurred many times. The chain couples TRBV7-9 to TRBJ2-2; possible D gene TRBD2, 7 bases. The V end lost 5 bases, the J end lost 0 bases, and 19 bases lay between the germline ends. The CDR3 covers 18 residues. CDR1 and CDR2 (germline): SEHNR, FQNEAQ (reference sequence). DNA for the CDR3: TGTGCCAGCAGCCACCGGGGGGCGTTAGTCTCGAACACCGGGGAGCTGTTTTTT. As protein: CASSHRGALVSNTGELFF.

The chain has TRBV20-1 and TRBJ1-1; 8 positions agree with TRBD1. The trim removed 3 bases at V and 6 bases at J, leaving 3 bases unmatched. CDR3 length: 12 residues. CDR1 is DFQATT and CDR2 is SNEGSKA in the germline V gene (reference sequence). For the CDR3, the DNA is TGCAGTGCTAGGGACAGGGACGCTGAAGCTTTCTTT. Its translation: CSARDRDAEAFF.

Concerning this clonotype: As the CDR3 is not closed by the conserved phenylalanine or tryptophan, this likely results from a read error. The chain couples TRBV10-3 to TRBJ2-7, with D perhaps being TRBD1 or TRBD2 (5 bases each). This CDR3 has 15 amino acids. The V gene's germline CDR1 is ENHRY and CDR2 SYGVKD. Between the trimmed V and J ends, which lost 4 bases and 2 bases, there was a span of 15 bases. This CDR3 is CAISGREMGPYEQYL. The CDR3, as DNA: TGTGCCATCAGTGGAAGGGAGATGGGGCCCTACGAGCAGTACCTC.

The chain has TRBV11-2 and TRBJ1-1; 8 nucleotides align to TRBD1. In germline, CDR1 is SGHAT, CDR2 FQNNGV. The CDR3 is made up of 13 amino acids. Trimming took 4 bases from V and 3 from J; bases not matched to a gene: 1. CDR3 in DNA: TGTGCCAGCAGCTACAGGGGGGACACTGAAGCTTTCTTT. It encodes CASSYRGDTEAFF.

Details on this clonotype: One end of the junction does not line up with germline, which may come from a read error. The chain employs TRBV11-2 and TRBJ2-7; D unresolved. The CDR3 is made up of 12 amino acids. Germline CDR1 reads SGHAT; CDR2 reads FQNNGV. The CDR3 region is CAGSTRILEQYF. CDR3 DNA sequence: TGTGCCGGCAGCACGAGGATTCTCGAGCAGTACTTC.

The V call is TRBV11-2, the J call TRBJ2-7; 14 bases agree with TRBD2. The germline gives CDR1 SGHAT, CDR2 FQNNGV. The CDR3 consists of 15 residues. The V and J ends lost 4 bases and 5 bases, in that order; junction bases with no gene match: 4. The CDR3 here is CASSYGTSGSDEQYF. CDR3 nucleotides: TGTGCCAGCAGCTATGGGACTAGCGGGAGCGACGAGCAGTACTTC. Together with reference TRBV11-2 and TRBJ2-7, the CDR3 gives the full variable domain: EAGVAQSPRYKIIEKRQSVAFWCNPISGHATLYWYQQILGQGPKLLIQFQNNGVVDDSQLPKDRFSAERLKGVDSTLKIQPAKLEDSAVYLCASSYGTSGSDEQYFGPGTRLTVT.

In this sample, this clonotype is large. This chain connects TRBV11-2 to TRBJ1-1; 9 bases align to TRBD1. CDR1 SGHAT and CDR2 FQNNGV come from the germline V gene. The CDR3 covers 17 residues. V lost 5 bases, J lost 5 bases, and 15 bases stayed unmatched. The CDR3 region has the DNA TGTGCCAGCAGCGCACAGCCGGGACAGGGCGGGAGAACTGAAGCTTTCTTT. Translating gives CASSAQPGQGGRTEAFF.

This clonotype is labeled medium-sized. V and J are TRBV30 and TRBJ2-1; a possible D gene is TRBD1 (5 bases). The V gene lost 5 bases and the J gene lost 6 bases, with 8 bases spanning the gap. The CDR3 has 11 residues. Germline lookup yields CDR1 GTSNPN and CDR2 SVGIG (reference sequence). CDR3 region: CAWGRGNEQFF. The CDR3 region has the DNA TGTGCCTGGGGAAGGGGCAATGAGCAGTTCTTC. The full variable domain, completed using reference TRBV30 and TRBJ2-1, is SQTIHQWPATLVQPVGSPLSLECTVEGTSNPNLYWYRQAAGRGLQLLFYSVGIGQISSEVPQNLSASRPQDRQFILSSKKLLLSDSGFYLCAWGRGNEQFFGPGTRLTVL.

This clonotype rates as large (0.1 to 1%). The genes are TRBV29-1 and TRBJ2-5; D ambiguous. This CDR3 is built from 15 residues. Germline assignment: CDR1 SQVTM and CDR2 ANQGSEA. V dropped 0 bases and J dropped 0 bases, with 11 bases sitting between them. The CDR3 DNA is TGCAGCGTTGAAGAGCACAGCCGCCACCAAGAGACCCAGTACTTC. Encoded protein: CSVEEHSRHQETQYF.

Regarding this clonotype: An end of the junction differs from the germline gene, which may be a read error. This chain uses TRBV11-2 with TRBJ1-2; no firm D call. The CDR3 runs to 13 residues. From germline, CDR1 is SGHAT and CDR2 FQNNGV. Here the CDR3 DNA reads TGTGCCAGCAACTTAGGTGCAGAATATGGCTACACCTTC. Translation: CASNLGAEYGYTF.

V gene TRBV28 combines with J gene TRBJ1-3; D is unresolved. V was shortened by 3 bases and J by 1 base, with 13 bases between the two germline ends. Germline V lookup: CDR1 MDHEN, CDR2 SYDVKM. CDR3 length: 16 amino acids. In DNA form, the CDR3 reads TGTGCCAGCAGTTTTGGAGAGAGCGAATCTGGAAACACCATATATTTT. As protein: CASSFGESESGNTIYF.

As for this clonotype: It is likely a read error, because the conserved phenylalanine at the end of the CDR3 is missing. The rearrangement uses TRBV11-3 and TRBJ1-1; D may be TRBD1 (5 bases). CDR1 is SGHNT, CDR2 YENEEA, per germline. CDR3 length equals 16 residues. In DNA, the CDR3 is TGTGCCAGCAGTTTCAAGGGTGCAGGGCTGAACACTGATGCTTTCTTA. Encoded protein: CASSFKGAGLNTDAFL.

To note about this clonotype: A much more abundant neighbour one base away suggests this may be a read error. The chain links TRBV4-1 to TRBJ2-7, with D possibly matching TRBD1 (6 bases). This CDR3 contains 16 residues. The germline gives CDR1 MGHRA, CDR2 YSYEKL. The CDR3 is CSSSQVADSPFYEQYF. In DNA, the CDR3 is TGCTCCAGCAGCCAAGTGGCGGACAGTCCTTTCTACGAGCAGTACTTC.